These T cell receptor beta chains were read from a single sample in a study of T cells in Graves' hyperthyroidism and ophthalmopathy. TCRdb independently ran MiXCR on the multiplex PCR reads; one entry per CDR3 protein. The table shows fewer than 850,000 distinct CDR3 sequences, with 15% to 20% occurring only once. Sequencing was done on a sample of blood. These receptor sequences come from a man aged 50-59 years with Graves' hyperthyroidism. The CDR3 runs from the conserved cysteine through the conserved F or W. Fields, in order: CDR3 length, D gene, J gene, V gene, clone size, CDR3 DNA, CDR3 protein. D genes are given only for firm matches. Not all rows give a size; the values are once, few, many and, for expanded clones, a class.

len: 12; d_gene: NA; j_gene: TRBJ1-1; v_gene: TRBV18; abundance: many; CDR3nt: TGTGCCAGCTCACCATTAACAGCCGAAGCTTTCTTT; CDR3aa: CASSPLTAEAFF
len: 16; d_gene: NA; j_gene: TRBJ2-1; v_gene: TRBV28; abundance: NA; CDR3nt: TGTGCCAGCAGGTTTTTAGGCGGGACAGAGTACAATGAGCAGTTCTTC; CDR3aa: CASRFLGGTEYNEQFF
len: 14; d_gene: NA; j_gene: TRBJ2-3; v_gene: TRBV5-5; abundance: many; CDR3nt: TGTGCCAGCAGCTTGTATGTTACGGCAGATACGCAGTATTTT; CDR3aa: CASSLYVTADTQYF
len: 13; d_gene: NA; j_gene: TRBJ2-7; v_gene: TRBV3-2; abundance: NA; CDR3nt: TGTGCCAGCAGCCCCTGGACAGGGGACGAGCAGTACTTC; CDR3aa: CASSPWTGDEQYF
len: 15; d_gene: NA; j_gene: TRBJ1-1; v_gene: TRBV13; abundance: few; CDR3nt: TGTGCCAGCATGGGCAGGGGTTCGGGTAACACTGAAGCTTTCTTT; CDR3aa: CASMGRGSGNTEAFF
len: 15; d_gene: TRBD1; j_gene: TRBJ2-7; v_gene: TRBV18; abundance: few; CDR3nt: TGTGCCAGCTCACTTTTGACAGGGAAAGAGTACGAGCAGTACTTC; CDR3aa: CASSLLTGKEYEQYF
len: 15; d_gene: TRBD2; j_gene: TRBJ2-3; v_gene: TRBV2; abundance: many; CDR3nt: TGTGCCAGCAGTTATACGGGAGGTAGCACAGATACGCAGTATTTT; CDR3aa: CASSYTGGSTDTQYF
len: 12; d_gene: NA; j_gene: TRBJ2-1; v_gene: TRBV20-1; abundance: NA; CDR3nt: TGCAGTGCCCTTTCGGGTCTAAATGAGCAGTTCTTC; CDR3aa: CSALSGLNEQFF
len: 14; d_gene: NA; j_gene: TRBJ2-7; v_gene: TRBV6-1; abundance: NA; CDR3nt: TGTGCCAGCAGTCAAACCGGGACTGGCTACGAGCAGTACTTC; CDR3aa: CASSQTGTGYEQYF
len: 13; d_gene: NA; j_gene: TRBJ2-1; v_gene: TRBV9; abundance: NA; CDR3nt: TGTGCCAGCAGCGTAGAAGGGGACAATGAGCAGTTCTTC; CDR3aa: CASSVEGDNEQFF
len: 18; d_gene: TRBD1; j_gene: TRBJ2-1; v_gene: TRBV12-3/TRBV12-4; abundance: NA; CDR3nt: TGTGCCAGCAGTCCCGGGACAGGGGGACCGGGCTCCTACAATGAGCAGTTCTTC; CDR3aa: CASSPGTGGPGSYNEQFF
len: 11; d_gene: TRBD1; j_gene: TRBJ1-1; v_gene: TRBV29-1; abundance: many; CDR3nt: TGCAGCTCCGACAGGGGAGCTGAAGCTTTCTTT; CDR3aa: CSSDRGAEAFF
len: 12; d_gene: NA; j_gene: TRBJ2-1; v_gene: TRBV7-2; abundance: many; CDR3nt: TGTGCCAGCAGCTTCCCCTTCGGGGAGCAGTTCTTC; CDR3aa: CASSFPFGEQFF
len: 16; d_gene: TRBD1; j_gene: TRBJ2-3; v_gene: TRBV7-9; abundance: many; CDR3nt: TGTGCCAGCAGCTTACTCTCCCAGGGGGCAGCCGATACGCAGTATTTT; CDR3aa: CASSLLSQGAADTQYF
len: 18; d_gene: TRBD1; j_gene: TRBJ1-5; v_gene: TRBV18; abundance: NA; CDR3nt: TGTGCCAGCTCACCATTCGCCCGGGACAGGGAGGGCAATCAGCCCCAGCATTTT; CDR3aa: CASSPFARDREGNQPQHF
len: 14; d_gene: NA; j_gene: TRBJ1-1; v_gene: TRBV5-1; abundance: many; CDR3nt: TGCGCCAGCAGCTTGGCCGTCGGAAAGGGGCGCGCTTTCTTT; CDR3aa: CASSLAVGKGRAFF
len: 18; d_gene: TRBD2; j_gene: TRBJ2-7; v_gene: TRBV6-1; abundance: many; CDR3nt: TGTGCCAGCGAGGGACTAGCGGGAGGCCTCGGGGGGGTATACGAGCAGTACTTC; CDR3aa: CASEGLAGGLGGVYEQYF
len: 13; d_gene: NA; j_gene: TRBJ2-5; v_gene: TRBV24-1; abundance: NA; CDR3nt: TGTGCCACCAGTGGGGGATTCCAAGAGACCCAGTACTTC; CDR3aa: CATSGGFQETQYF
len: 15; d_gene: NA; j_gene: TRBJ2-5; v_gene: TRBV9; abundance: few; CDR3nt: TGTGCCAGCAGCGTAGAGGACACCCCAGGAGAGACCCAGTACTTC; CDR3aa: CASSVEDTPGETQYF
len: 15; d_gene: NA; j_gene: TRBJ1-6; v_gene: TRBV2; abundance: many; CDR3nt: TGTGCCAGCAGTGAAGAGCGGGTATTGAGTTCACCCCTCCACTTT; CDR3aa: CASSEERVLSSPLHF
len: 19; d_gene: TRBD1; j_gene: TRBJ1-1; v_gene: TRBV19; abundance: NA; CDR3nt: TGTGCCAGTAGTCTACCGATAGACCAATCGACAGGGGAAAAGGCTGAAGCTTTCTTT; CDR3aa: CASSLPIDQSTGEKAEAFF
len: 13; d_gene: TRBD1; j_gene: TRBJ2-7; v_gene: TRBV10-3; abundance: many; CDR3nt: TGTGCCATCTCGGGACAGGCAGCCTACGAGCAGTACTTC; CDR3aa: CAISGQAAYEQYF
len: 15; d_gene: NA; j_gene: TRBJ1-2; v_gene: TRBV12-3/TRBV12-4; abundance: many; CDR3nt: TGTGCCAGCAAAAGGGGGACGGGCGGGGTCTATGGCTACACCTTC; CDR3aa: CASKRGTGGVYGYTF
len: 14; d_gene: TRBD2; j_gene: TRBJ2-7; v_gene: TRBV19; abundance: many; CDR3nt: TGTGCCAGTAGTCTAGCGGGAGGGCCCCACGAGCAGTACTTC; CDR3aa: CASSLAGGPHEQYF
len: 13; d_gene: NA; j_gene: TRBJ1-2; v_gene: TRBV29-1; abundance: few; CDR3nt: TGCAGCGTTGGGGCAGGTTTGGACTATGGCTACACCTTC; CDR3aa: CSVGAGLDYGYTF